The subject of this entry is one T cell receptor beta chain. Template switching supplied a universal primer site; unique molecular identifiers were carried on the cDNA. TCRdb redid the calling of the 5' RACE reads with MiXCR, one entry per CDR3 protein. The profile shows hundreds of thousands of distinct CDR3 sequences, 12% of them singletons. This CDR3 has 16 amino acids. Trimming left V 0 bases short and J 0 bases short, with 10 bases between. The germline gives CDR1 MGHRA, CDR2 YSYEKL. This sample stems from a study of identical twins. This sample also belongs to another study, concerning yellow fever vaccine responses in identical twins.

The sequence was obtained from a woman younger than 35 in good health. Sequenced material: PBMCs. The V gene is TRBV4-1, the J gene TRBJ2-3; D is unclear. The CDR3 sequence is CASSQERFSSTDTQYF. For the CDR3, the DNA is TGCGCCAGCAGCCAAGAACGGTTTTCTAGCACAGATACGCAGTATTTT.